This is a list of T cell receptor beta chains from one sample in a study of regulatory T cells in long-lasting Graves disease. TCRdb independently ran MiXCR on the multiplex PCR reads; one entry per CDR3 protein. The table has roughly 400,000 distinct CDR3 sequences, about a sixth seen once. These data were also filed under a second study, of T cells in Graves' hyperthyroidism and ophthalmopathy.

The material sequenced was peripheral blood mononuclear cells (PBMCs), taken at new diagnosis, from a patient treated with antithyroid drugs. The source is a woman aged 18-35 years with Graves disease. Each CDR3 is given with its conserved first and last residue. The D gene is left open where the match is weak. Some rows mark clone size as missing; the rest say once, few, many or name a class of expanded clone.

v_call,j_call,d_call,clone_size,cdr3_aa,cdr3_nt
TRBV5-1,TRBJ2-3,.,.,CASSLNGATDTQYF,TGCGCCAGCAGCTTGAATGGGGCGACAGATACGCAGTATTTT
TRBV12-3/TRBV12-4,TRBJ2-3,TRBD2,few,CASITSGRPPAQYF,TGTGCCAGCATAACTAGCGGGAGACCCCCAGCGCAGTATTTT
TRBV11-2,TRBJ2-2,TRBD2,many,CASSFPGLAGGANTGELFF,TGTGCCAGCAGCTTTCCGGGACTAGCGGGAGGGGCGAACACCGGGGAGCTGTTTTTT
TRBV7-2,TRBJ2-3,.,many,CASSQLRTDTQYF,TGTGCCAGCAGCCAACTCCGCACAGATACGCAGTATTTT
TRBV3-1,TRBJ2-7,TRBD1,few,CASSNTGQGGYEQYF,TGTGCCAGCAGCAATACGGGACAGGGAGGCTACGAGCAGTACTTC
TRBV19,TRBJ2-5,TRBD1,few,CASSTLIRGGGETQYF,TGTGCCAGTAGTACCTTGATACGAGGGGGCGGAGAGACCCAGTACTTC
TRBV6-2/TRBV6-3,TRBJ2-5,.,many,CASSEQPGQETQYF,TGTGCCAGCAGTGAACAGCCGGGGCAAGAGACCCAGTACTTC
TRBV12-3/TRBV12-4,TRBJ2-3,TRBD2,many,CASSLETSGSITDTQYF,TGTGCCAGCAGCTTGGAAACTAGCGGGAGTATCACAGATACGCAGTATTTT
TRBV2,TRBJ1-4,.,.,CASRLMGGLLFF,TGTGCCAGCAGGTTAATGGGGGGGCTACTGTTTTTT
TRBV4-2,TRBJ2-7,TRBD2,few,CASSYSGTSASYEQYF,TGTGCCAGCAGCTATTCCGGGACTAGCGCTTCCTACGAGCAGTACTTC
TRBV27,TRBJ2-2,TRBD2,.,CASTDQGLAGHTGELFF,TGTGCCAGCACCGACCAAGGACTAGCGGGACACACCGGGGAGCTGTTTTTT
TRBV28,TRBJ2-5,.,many,CASSLDNSDQETQYF,TGTGCCAGCAGTTTAGATAATAGCGACCAAGAGACCCAGTACTTC
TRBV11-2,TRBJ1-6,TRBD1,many,CASSAASGTGISPLHF,TGTGCCAGCAGCGCAGCGTCCGGGACAGGGATTTCACCCCTCCACTTT
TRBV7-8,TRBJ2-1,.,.,CASSLAFNEQFF,TGTGCCAGCAGCTTAGCGTTTAATGAGCAGTTCTTC
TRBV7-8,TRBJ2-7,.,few,CASSATGTLSYEQYF,TGTGCCAGCAGCGCAACCGGGACACTGTCCTACGAGCAGTACTTC
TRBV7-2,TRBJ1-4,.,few,CASHRARGEKLFF,TGTGCCAGCCACAGGGCTCGGGGGGAAAAACTGTTTTTT
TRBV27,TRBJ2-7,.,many,CATRESYEQYF,TGTGCCACCAGGGAATCCTACGAGCAGTACTTC
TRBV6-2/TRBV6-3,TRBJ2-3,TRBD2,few,CASSFRRDRRPGTSGRACADTQYF,TGTGCCAGCAGTTTTCGCCGGGACAGGAGACCCGGGACTAGCGGGAGGGCCTGCGCAGATACGCAGTATTTT
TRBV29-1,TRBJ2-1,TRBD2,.,CSASSGRINEQFF,TGCAGCGCATCTAGCGGGAGGATAAATGAGCAGTTCTTC
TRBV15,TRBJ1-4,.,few,CATSRVPFLTKTTNEKLFF,TGTGCCACCAGCAGAGTCCCATTTCTGACTAAAACAACTAATGAAAAACTGTTTTTT
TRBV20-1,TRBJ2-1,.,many,CSAEEAGTYNEQFF,TGCAGTGCAGAGGAGGCGGGAACCTACAATGAGCAGTTCTTC
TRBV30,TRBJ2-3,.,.,CAWSGGGTDTQYF,TGTGCCTGGAGCGGAGGGGGCACAGATACGCAGTATTTT
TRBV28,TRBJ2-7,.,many,CASSSRGRAYEQYF,TGTGCCAGCAGTTCCCGGGGCAGGGCCTACGAGCAGTACTTC
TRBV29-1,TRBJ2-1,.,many,CSVRTLSNEQFF,TGCAGCGTTAGGACCCTAAGCAATGAGCAGTTCTTC
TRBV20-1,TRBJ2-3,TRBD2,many,CSAPSLGTNTDTQYF,TGCAGTGCTCCCAGTCTCGGGACTAACACAGATACGCAGTATTTT
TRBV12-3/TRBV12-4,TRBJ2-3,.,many,CASRSSLADTQYF,TGTGCCAGCAGGTCCTCTTTAGCAGATACGCAGTATTTT
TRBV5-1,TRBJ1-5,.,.,CASSSHPISNQPQHF,TGCGCCAGCAGCTCACATCCCATTAGCAATCAGCCCCAGCATTTT
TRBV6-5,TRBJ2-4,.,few,CASSYPKTRGRGNIQYF,TGTGCCAGCAGTTACCCAAAAACTAGGGGACGGGGGAACATTCAGTACTTC
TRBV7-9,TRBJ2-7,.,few,CASSRGQLGYEQYF,TGTGCCAGCAGCCGGGGACAATTGGGTTACGAGCAGTACTTC
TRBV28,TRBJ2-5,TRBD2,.,CASSVTSGETQYF,TGTGCCAGCAGCGTGACTAGCGGGGAGACCCAGTACTTC
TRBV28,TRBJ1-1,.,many,CASGMQGTNTEAFF,TGTGCCAGCGGGATGCAGGGGACGAACACTGAAGCTTTCTTT
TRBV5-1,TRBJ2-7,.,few,CASSLESPFYEQYF,TGCGCCAGCAGCTTAGAGTCGCCTTTCTACGAGCAGTACTTC
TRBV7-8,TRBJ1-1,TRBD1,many,CASRDRVFSNTEAFF,TGTGCCAGCAGGGACAGGGTCTTTTCGAACACTGAAGCTTTCTTT
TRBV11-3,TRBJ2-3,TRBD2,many,CASRREGLAGSTDTQYF,TGTGCCAGCAGACGGGAGGGACTAGCGGGAAGCACAGATACGCAGTATTTT
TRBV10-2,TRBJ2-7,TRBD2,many,CASSDRGLASYEQYF,TGCGCCAGCAGTGACCGGGGACTAGCGTCCTACGAGCAGTACTTC
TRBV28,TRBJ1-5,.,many,CASSPTGERNQPQHF,TGTGCCAGCAGTCCGACAGGAGAGAGAAATCAGCCCCAGCATTTT
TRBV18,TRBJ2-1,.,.,CASSPWSVLPLDEQFF,TGTGCCAGCTCACCCTGGTCAGTCCTCCCCCTCGATGAGCAGTTCTTC
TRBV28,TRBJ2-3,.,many,CASSLNRANTDTQYF,TGTGCCAGCAGTTTGAATCGAGCGAACACAGATACGCAGTATTTT
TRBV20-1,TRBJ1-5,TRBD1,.,CSASRDRGGITSNQPQHF,TGCAGTGCTAGCCGGGACAGGGGCGGAATAACGAGCAATCAGCCCCAGCATTTT
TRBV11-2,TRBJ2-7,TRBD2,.,CASSPSGSRNEQYF,TGCGCCAGCAGTCCCAGCGGGAGTAGAAACGAGCAGTACTTC
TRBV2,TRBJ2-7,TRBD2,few,CASSVGLAAYEQYF,TGTGCCAGCAGCGTCGGACTAGCGGCCTACGAGCAGTACTTC
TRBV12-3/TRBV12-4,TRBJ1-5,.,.,CASSFRISNQPQHF,TGTGCCAGCAGTTTCCGTATAAGCAATCAGCCCCAGCATTTT
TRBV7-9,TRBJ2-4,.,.,CASSPWDLAAKNIQYF,TGTGCCAGCAGCCCGTGGGACTTGGCGGCCAAAAACATTCAGTACTTC
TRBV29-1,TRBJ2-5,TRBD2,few,CSVQRLAGGLETQYF,TGCAGCGTTCAGCGACTAGCGGGAGGGCTGGAGACCCAGTACTTC
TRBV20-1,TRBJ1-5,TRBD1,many,CSASRDRLENQPQHF,TGCAGTGCTAGCCGGGACAGGTTAGAAAATCAGCCCCAGCATTTT
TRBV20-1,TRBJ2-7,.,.,CSARDWGPYEQYF,TGCAGTGCTAGAGATTGGGGCCCCTACGAGCAGTACTTC
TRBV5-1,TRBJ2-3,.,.,CASSLGYTGGADTQYF,TGCGCCAGCAGCTTGGGTTATACGGGGGGCGCAGATACGCAGTATTTT
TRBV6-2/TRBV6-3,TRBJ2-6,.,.,CASSGQAGANVLTF,TGTGCCAGCAGTGGCCAGGCTGGGGCCAACGTCCTGACTTTC
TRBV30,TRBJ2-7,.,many,CAWSVRGPEQYF,TGTGCCTGGAGTGTACGAGGGCCCGAGCAGTACTTC
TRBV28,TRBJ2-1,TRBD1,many,CATYRYTGVNEQFF,TGTGCCACATACCGTTATACAGGGGTCAATGAGCAGTTCTTC
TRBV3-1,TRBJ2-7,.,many,CASSQGRSSYEQYF,TGTGCCAGCAGCCAGGGGCGAAGCTCCTACGAGCAGTACTTC
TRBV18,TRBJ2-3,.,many,CASSALGDPGADTQYF,TGTGCCAGCTCAGCTCTTGGGGACCCCGGCGCAGATACGCAGTATTTT
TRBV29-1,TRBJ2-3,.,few,CSVEQDPDTQYF,TGCAGCGTTGAACAGGATCCAGATACGCAGTATTTT
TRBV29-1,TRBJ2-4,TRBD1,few,CSVGGQGNIQYF,TGCAGCGTTGGGGGACAGGGAAACATTCAGTACTTC